One sample yielded the 5 T cell receptor beta chains listed below, sequenced in a study of T cell changes during pregnancy in multiple sclerosis. Clones were read by immunoSEQ multiplex PCR, and TCRdb kept only the in-frame ones, dropping some. The repertoire includes 55,000 to 80,000 clones, about 90% of them detected once, and more than 8% sits in the top ten. This specimen was peripheral blood, taken after pregnancy. The receptors stem from a female donor in good health, enrolled as a control in a pregnancy study.

Comment on this clone: The junction does not match germline at one end; this may be a read error. This rearrangement joins TRBV6-6 to TRBJ2-7, with D uncertain. The germline gives CDR1 MNHNY, CDR2 SVGAGI (reference sequence). The CDR3 totals 11 residues. The CDR3 DNA follows: TGTGCCAGCAGTGCCCCCTTGCTCCCGGACTTC. Translating gives CASSAPLLPDF.

The chain is built from TRBV5-8 and TRBJ2-7, with 8 bases matching TRBD2. The trim removed 4 bases at V and 7 bases at J, leaving 4 bases unmatched. CDR1 and CDR2 (germline): SGHTS, YDEGEE. CDR3 size: 12 residues. CDR3 residues: CASSPGGREQYF. The CDR3 bases are TGTGCCAGCAGCCCCGGCGGGAGGGAGCAGTACTTC.

A single count supports this clone. The chain combines TRBV18 with TRBJ1-3; 7 positions agree with TRBD1. This CDR3 is built from 16 residues. Germline lookup yields CDR1 KGHSH and CDR2 LQKENI. V shed 5 bases, J shed 4 bases, and the junction held 11 bases outside the gene matches. The CDR3 region is CASSSETGLGGNTIYF. In DNA form, the CDR3 reads TGTGCCAGCTCATCCGAGACAGGGCTCGGGGGAAACACCATATATTTT. Complete variable domain (other parts from reference TRBV18 and TRBJ1-3): NAGVMQNPRHLVRRRGQEARLRCSPMKGHSHVYWYRQLPEEGLKFMVYLQKENIIDESGMPKERFSAEFPKEGPSILRIQQVVRGDSAAYFCASSSETGLGGNTIYFGEGSWLTVV.

The chain combines TRBV9 with TRBJ2-5, with TRBD2 matching over 11 bases. CDR1 SGDLS and CDR2 YYNGEE come from the germline V gene. The CDR3 is 17 residues long. Germline trimming cut 3 bases from V and 2 bases from J; bases unmatched to any gene: 9. CDR3 DNA sequence: TGTGCCAGCAGCGCTAGCGGGGGGACCGCCCCACAAGAGACCCAGTACTTC. It encodes CASSASGGTAPQETQYF.

The chain carries TRBV10-3 and TRBJ1-1, with TRBD1 matching over 10 bases. This CDR3 has 15 residues. The ends lost 7 bases at V and 5 bases at J; junction bases unmatched: 10. Per germline, CDR1 ENHRY and CDR2 SYGVKD. In DNA, the CDR3 is TGTGCCATCACTCCGGACAGGGGGTTGTGGACTGAAGCTTTCTTT. Its protein product is CAITPDRGLWTEAFF.